The 13 T cell receptor beta chains below were found in one sample sequenced in a study of T-cell reconstitution after alpha-beta-depleted transplantation in children. Researchers prepared the TCRbeta library using unique molecular identifiers, the study reports. In TCRdb, the PCR reads were re-called with MiXCR into one record per CDR3 protein. Seen here are almost 500,000 distinct CDR3 sequences, 9.5% to 15% observed once, and the top ten hold approximately 5.4%. Sequences were derived from PBMCs from the stem cell graft donor, sampled from the stem cell graft. The receptors were gathered from a human donor who donated a stem cell graft to a child with combined immunodeficiency.

This chain connects TRBV7-1 to TRBJ1-2, with TRBD1 matching over 7 bases. TRBV7-1 is known as an ORF, though its function is uncertain. The V and J ends lost 3 bases and 5 bases, in that order; junction bases with no gene match: 12. This CDR3 is 16 amino acids long. The CDR3 DNA sequence: TGTGCCAGCAGCTCCCTTCAGGGGGAAGAGGGGTATGGCTACACCTTC. This encodes CASSSLQGEEGYGYTF.

The rearrangement links TRBV4-3 to TRBJ1-3, with no clear D. V was shortened by 10 bases and J by 4 bases, with 20 bases between the two germline ends. CDR1 is LGHNA, CDR2 YSLEER, per germline. CDR3 length: 15 amino acids. CDR3 residues: CATTPDASVGNTIYF. The CDR3 nucleotides are TGCGCCACCACACCGGACGCTTCCGTGGGAAACACCATATATTTT.

CDR3 nucleotide sequence: TGTGCCAGCAGTGGTGGTTCGGGGAATGAGCAGTTCTTC. This gives the protein CASSGGSGNEQFF. The J gene is TRBJ2-1, the V gene TRBV12-3 or TRBV12-4; tentative D call: TRBD2 (5 bases). CDR3 length: 13 residues. Between the trimmed V and J ends, which lost 5 bases and 7 bases, there was a span of 12 bases.

This clonotype was recorded at least ten times. This chain connects TRBV4-3 to TRBJ2-1, with 9 bases fitting TRBD1. The CDR3 has 15 amino acids. Looked up from germline, CDR1 is LGHNA and CDR2 is YSLEER. V lost 4 bases, J lost 5 bases, and 6 bases stayed unmatched. The CDR3 protein is CASSPRDREDNEQFF. CDR3 in DNA: TGCGCCAGCAGCCCCCGGGACAGGGAGGACAATGAGCAGTTCTTC.

At least ten counts were recorded for this clonotype. The chain links TRBV5-1 to TRBJ1-1, with D possibly TRBD1 on 5 matching bases. Germline V CDR1 and CDR2: SGHRS, YFSETQ. The CDR3 loop spans 12 amino acids. The germline V and J ends were trimmed by 4 bases and 6 bases, with 10 bases remaining between them. CDR3 nucleotides: TGCGCCAGCAGCCCACCGGGACCTGAAGCTTTCTTT. Protein sequence: CASSPPGPEAFF.

The V and J genes are TRBV19 and TRBJ2-2; 8 nucleotides align to TRBD2. CDR1 and CDR2 from the germline V gene are LNHDA and SQIVND (reference sequence). The CDR3 runs to 19 residues. Trimming removed 9 bases from V and 5 bases from J; junction bases left unmatched: 23. The CDR3 DNA reads as TGTGCCAGCCAAGAACTAGCGGTTGTCCCCCTGGTTCTTACCGGGGAGCTGTTTTTT. As protein: CASQELAVVPLVLTGELFF.

In this sample, this clonotype turned up a few times. The J gene is TRBJ2-7, the V gene TRBV20-1; TRBD1 agrees at 7 bases. Losses at the gene ends were 6 bases for V and 7 bases for J; bases not matched to a gene: 12. The V gene's germline CDR1 is DFQATT and CDR2 SNEGSKA (reference sequence). The CDR3 consists of 13 residues. DNA for the CDR3: TGCAGTGCGGCACACAGGGGTCCGTGGGAGCAGTACTTC. It translates to CSAAHRGPWEQYF.

Only a few counts were recorded for this clonotype. This chain uses TRBV30 with TRBJ2-3, with D unresolved. Germline lookup yields CDR1 GTSNPN and CDR2 SVGIG (reference sequence). The CDR3 runs 13 residues. The V end was cut by 3 bases, the J end by 2 bases, with 9 bases between. CDR3 protein: CAWSKANTDTQYF. The CDR3 coding sequence is TGTGCCTGGAGCAAGGCTAACACAGATACGCAGTATTTT.

There are many counts of this clonotype. The chain combines TRBV9 with TRBJ2-3; no definite D call. Trimming took 0 bases from V and 3 from J, leaving 8 bases between them. The CDR3 has 14 residues. Germline assignment: CDR1 SGDLS and CDR2 YYNGEE. The CDR3 loop is CASSVDVGTDTQYF. CDR3 DNA: TGTGCCAGCAGCGTAGATGTGGGTACAGATACGCAGTATTTT.

This clonotype was picked up many times. The rearrangement uses TRBV6-5 and TRBJ2-3; D call uncertain. CDR1 is MNHEY and CDR2 is SVGAGI in the germline V gene. The CDR3 contains 16 residues. Deletions cut 0 bases from V and 4 bases from J, with 14 bases between. The CDR3 sequence: CASSYSRPEVADTQYF. The CDR3 nucleotides are TGTGCCAGCAGTTACTCGAGACCAGAGGTCGCAGATACGCAGTATTTT.

The rearrangement joins TRBV5-4 to TRBJ1-4, with TRBD1 as a possible D gene (6 bases). Germline CDR1 SGHNT, CDR2 YYREEE (reference sequence). V dropped 4 bases and J dropped 12 bases, with 19 bases sitting between them. This CDR3 contains 14 residues. For the CDR3, the DNA is TGTGCCAGCAGCGAGGGACATGAGGGGGGGGAACTGTTTTTT. Translating it yields CASSEGHEGGELFF.

This clonotype was counted between two and nine times. V and J are TRBV6-5 and TRBJ2-3, with TRBD2 matching over 9 bases. V dropped 2 bases and J dropped 0; count of bases not matched to a gene: 3. The CDR3 is 16 residues long. Germline V gene data show CDR1 as MNHEY and CDR2 as SVGAGI. The CDR3 reads CASSYILAGSTDTQYF. The CDR3 DNA sequence: TGTGCCAGCAGTTACATCCTAGCGGGGAGCACAGATACGCAGTATTTT.

This chain joins TRBV28 and TRBJ1-2; D possibly corresponds to TRBD1 (6 bases). The CDR3 sequence is 16 residues long. V was shortened by 3 bases and J by 4 bases, with 18 bases between the two germline ends. Germline CDR1 is MDHEN and CDR2 is SYDVKM. The CDR3, as DNA: TGTGCCAGCAGTTTGGGCAGGGGTTCCCTTCGCTATGGCTACACCTTC. The encoded protein is CASSLGRGSLRYGYTF.